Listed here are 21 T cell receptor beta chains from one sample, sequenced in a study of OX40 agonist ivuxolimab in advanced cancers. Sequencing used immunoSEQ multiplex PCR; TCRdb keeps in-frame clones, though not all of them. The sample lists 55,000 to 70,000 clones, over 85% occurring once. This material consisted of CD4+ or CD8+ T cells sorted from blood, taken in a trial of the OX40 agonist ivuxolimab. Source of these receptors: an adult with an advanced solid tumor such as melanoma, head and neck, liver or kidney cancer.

The CDR3 sequence is CASSGEGQGGGYGYTF. The CDR3 DNA is TGCGCCAGCAGCGGAGAGGGACAGGGAGGCGGCTATGGCTACACCTTC. The chain uses TRBV5-1 and TRBJ1-2; TRBD1 matches 9 bases. CDR1 and CDR2 (germline): SGHRS, YFSETQ. The V and J ends lost 4 bases and 4 bases, in that order; junction bases with no gene match: 11. CDR3 length: 16 residues.

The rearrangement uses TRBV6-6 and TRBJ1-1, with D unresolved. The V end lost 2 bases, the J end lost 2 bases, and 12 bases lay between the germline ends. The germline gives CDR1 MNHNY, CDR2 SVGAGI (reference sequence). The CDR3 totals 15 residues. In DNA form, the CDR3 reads TGTGCCAGCAGTTACGGGCAGCTCTTCAACACTGAAGCTTTCTTT. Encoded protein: CASSYGQLFNTEAFF.

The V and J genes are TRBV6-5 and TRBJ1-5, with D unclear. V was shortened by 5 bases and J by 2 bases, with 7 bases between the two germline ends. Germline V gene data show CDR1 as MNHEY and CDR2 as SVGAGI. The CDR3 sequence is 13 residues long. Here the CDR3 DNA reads TGTGCCAGCAGTCCCGTGGGCAATCAGCCCCAGCATTTT. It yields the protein CASSPVGNQPQHF.

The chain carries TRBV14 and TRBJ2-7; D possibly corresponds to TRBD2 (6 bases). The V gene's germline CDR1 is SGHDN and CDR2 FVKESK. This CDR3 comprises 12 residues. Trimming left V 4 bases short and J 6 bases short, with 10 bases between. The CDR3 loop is CASSPVGGEQYF. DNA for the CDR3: TGTGCCAGCAGCCCAGTGGGGGGCGAGCAGTACTTC.

The CDR3 reads CASSVTGGKETQYF. The CDR3 nucleotides read TGTGCCAGCAGCGTAACAGGGGGCAAGGAGACCCAGTACTTC. This sequence joins TRBV11-3 and TRBJ2-5; TRBD1 matches 9 bases. Unmatched junction bases numbered 6, after V lost 5 bases and J lost 5 bases. CDR3 size: 14 residues. Germline values: CDR1 SGHNT, CDR2 YENEEA.

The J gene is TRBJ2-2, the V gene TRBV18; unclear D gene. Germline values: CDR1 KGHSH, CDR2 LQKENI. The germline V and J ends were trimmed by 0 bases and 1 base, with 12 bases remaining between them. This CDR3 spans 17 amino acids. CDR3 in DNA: TGTGCCAGCTCACCACCGTTGGGGATGTTGAACACCGGGGAGCTGTTTTTT. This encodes CASSPPLGMLNTGELFF.

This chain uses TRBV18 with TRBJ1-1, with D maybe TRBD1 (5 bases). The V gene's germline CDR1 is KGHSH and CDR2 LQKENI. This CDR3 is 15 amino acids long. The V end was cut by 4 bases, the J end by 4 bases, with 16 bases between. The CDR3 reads CASSLNRQMATEAFF. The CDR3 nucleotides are TGTGCCAGCTCACTAAACCGACAGATGGCCACTGAAGCTTTCTTT.

The CDR3 sequence is CASSPIGGYGYTF. DNA for the CDR3: TGCGCCAGCAGCCCAATCGGGGGCTATGGCTACACCTTC. V usage is TRBV5-1 and J usage is TRBJ1-2; D might be TRBD1 (5 bases). In germline, CDR1 is SGHRS, CDR2 YFSETQ. The CDR3 is 13 residues long. Trimming removed 4 bases at V and 4 bases at J, with 11 bases between.

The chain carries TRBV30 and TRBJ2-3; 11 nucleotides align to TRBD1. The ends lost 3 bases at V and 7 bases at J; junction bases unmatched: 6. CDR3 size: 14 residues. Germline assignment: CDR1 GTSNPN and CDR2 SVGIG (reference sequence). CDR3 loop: CAWRRDRGSYTQYF. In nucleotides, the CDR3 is TGTGCCTGGAGGCGGGACAGGGGGAGTTATACGCAGTATTTT.

The chain's CDR3 is CASSQDQQRGGNEQFF. CDR3 bases: TGTGCCAGCAGCCAAGATCAGCAGCGGGGGGGCAATGAGCAGTTCTTC. V usage is TRBV4-2 and J usage is TRBJ2-1; 10 positions match TRBD2. The length of the CDR3 is 16 residues. J gave up 6 bases and V 0 bases, and 5 bases lay outside the gene matches. Germline V gene data show CDR1 as LGHNA and CDR2 as YNFKEQ.

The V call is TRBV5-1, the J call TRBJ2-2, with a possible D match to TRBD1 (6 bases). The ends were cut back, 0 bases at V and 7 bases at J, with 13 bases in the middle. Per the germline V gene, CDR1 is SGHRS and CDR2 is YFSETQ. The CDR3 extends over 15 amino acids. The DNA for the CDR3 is TGCGCCAGCAGCTTGGTTGACAGGTCCAGCGGGGAGCTGTTTTTT. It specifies CASSLVDRSSGELFF.

In DNA form, the CDR3 reads TGTGCCAGCAGCGTAGGAGAAATAGCGGGGGGCAATTACAATGAGCAGTTCTTC. Translated: CASSVGEIAGGNYNEQFF. This rearrangement joins TRBV9 to TRBJ2-1; 10 bases are shared with TRBD2. The J segment lost 4 bases and the V segment lost 0 bases, leaving 10 bases of the junction unmatched. The V gene's germline CDR1 is SGDLS and CDR2 YYNGEE. The CDR3 spans 18 residues.

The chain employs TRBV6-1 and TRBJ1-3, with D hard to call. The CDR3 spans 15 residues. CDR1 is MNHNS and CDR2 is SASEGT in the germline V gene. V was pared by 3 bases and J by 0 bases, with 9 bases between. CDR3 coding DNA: TGTGCCAGCAGTGATGATTACAGCTCTGGAAACACCATATATTTT. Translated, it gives CASSDDYSSGNTIYF.

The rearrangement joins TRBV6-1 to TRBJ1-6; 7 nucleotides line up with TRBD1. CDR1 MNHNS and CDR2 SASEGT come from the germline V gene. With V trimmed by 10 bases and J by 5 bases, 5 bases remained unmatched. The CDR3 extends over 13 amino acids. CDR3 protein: CAIRGNDNSPLHF. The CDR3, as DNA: TGTGCCATCAGGGGGAATGATAATTCACCCCTCCACTTT.

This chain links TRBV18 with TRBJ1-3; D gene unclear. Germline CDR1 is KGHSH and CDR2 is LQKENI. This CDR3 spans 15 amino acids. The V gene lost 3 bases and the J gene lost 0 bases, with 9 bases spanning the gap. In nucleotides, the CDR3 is TGTGCCAGCTCACCCCTTACCATCTCTGGAAACACCATATATTTT. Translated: CASSPLTISGNTIYF. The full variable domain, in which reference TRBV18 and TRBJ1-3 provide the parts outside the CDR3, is NAGVMQNPRHLVRRRGQEARLRCSPMKGHSHVYWYRQLPEEGLKFMVYLQKENIIDESGMPKERFSAEFPKEGPSILRIQQVVRGDSAAYFCASSPLTISGNTIYFGEGSWLTVV.

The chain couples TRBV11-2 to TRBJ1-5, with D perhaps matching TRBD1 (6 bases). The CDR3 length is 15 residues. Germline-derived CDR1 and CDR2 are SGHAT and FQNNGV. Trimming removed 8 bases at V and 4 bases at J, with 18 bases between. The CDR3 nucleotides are TGTGCCAGCTCAGCGGGGAGGGGGGGAAATCAGCCCCAGCATTTT. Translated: CASSAGRGGNQPQHF.

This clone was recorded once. CDR3 sequence: CASSLIWTGYNEQFF. Here the CDR3 DNA reads TGTGCCAGCAGCTTAATATGGACAGGGTACAATGAGCAGTTCTTC. This rearrangement joins TRBV11-1 to TRBJ2-1; 8 bases align to TRBD1. CDR1 SGHAT and CDR2 FQDESV come from the germline V gene (reference sequence). The V and J ends lost 2 bases and 4 bases, in that order; junction bases with no gene match: 4. The CDR3 has 15 amino acids.

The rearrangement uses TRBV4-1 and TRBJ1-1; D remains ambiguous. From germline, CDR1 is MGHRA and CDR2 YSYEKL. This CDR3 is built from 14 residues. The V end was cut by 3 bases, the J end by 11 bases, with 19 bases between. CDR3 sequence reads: CASSHIGPPTLAFF. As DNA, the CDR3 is TGCGCCAGCAGCCACATAGGCCCTCCGACACTGGCTTTCTTT.

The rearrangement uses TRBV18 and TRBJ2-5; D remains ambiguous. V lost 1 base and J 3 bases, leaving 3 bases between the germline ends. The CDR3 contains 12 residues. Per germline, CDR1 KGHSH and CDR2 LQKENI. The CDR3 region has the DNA TGTGCCAGCTCACCACAGAAAGAGACCCAGTACTTC. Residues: CASSPQKETQYF.

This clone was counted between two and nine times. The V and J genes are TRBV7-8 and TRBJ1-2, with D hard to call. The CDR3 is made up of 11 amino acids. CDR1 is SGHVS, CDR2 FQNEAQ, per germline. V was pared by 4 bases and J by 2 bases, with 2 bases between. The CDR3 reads CASSSNYGYTF. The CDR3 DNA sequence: TGTGCCAGCAGCTCCAACTATGGCTACACCTTC.

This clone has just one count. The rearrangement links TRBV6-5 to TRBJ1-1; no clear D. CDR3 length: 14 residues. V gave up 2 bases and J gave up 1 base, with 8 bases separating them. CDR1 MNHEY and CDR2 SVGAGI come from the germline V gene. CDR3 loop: CASSYGLRNTEAFF. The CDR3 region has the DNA TGTGCCAGCAGTTACGGCCTCCGGAACACTGAAGCTTTCTTT.